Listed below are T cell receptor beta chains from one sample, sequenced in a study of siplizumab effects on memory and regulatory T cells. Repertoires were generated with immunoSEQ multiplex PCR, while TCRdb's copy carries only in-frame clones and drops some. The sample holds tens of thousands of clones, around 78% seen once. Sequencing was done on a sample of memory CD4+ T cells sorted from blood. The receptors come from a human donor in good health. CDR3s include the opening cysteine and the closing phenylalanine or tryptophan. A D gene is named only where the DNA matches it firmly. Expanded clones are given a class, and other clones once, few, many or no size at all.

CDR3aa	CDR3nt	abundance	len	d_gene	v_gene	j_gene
CASSIAGQGIGETQYF	TGTGCCAGTAGTATAGCCGGACAGGGAATCGGAGAGACCCAGTACTTC	few	16	TRBD1	TRBV19	TRBJ2-5
CASSQIPHQETQYF	TGCGCCAGCAGCCAGATTCCCCACCAAGAGACCCAGTACTTC	-	14	-	TRBV5-1	TRBJ2-5
CASTDGEAGGNNEQFF	TGCGCCAGCACCGACGGAGAGGCGGGGGGGAACAATGAGCAGTTCTTC	-	16	TRBD2	TRBV4-1	TRBJ2-1
CASSSKRHRLLDTEAFF	TGTGCCAGCAGTTCAAAGAGACACAGGCTTTTGGACACTGAAGCTTTCTTT	-	17	-	TRBV27	TRBJ1-1
CASSQDLDRAVEQYF	TGCGCCAGCAGCCAAGATCTGGACAGGGCGGTCGAGCAGTACTTC	-	15	TRBD1	TRBV4-1	TRBJ2-7
CASSLTQGSGGYTF	TGTGCCAGCAGCTTAACCCAGGGGAGCGGTGGCTACACCTTC	-	14	-	TRBV7-2	TRBJ1-2
CSVWGQGDEQFF	TGCAGCGTTTGGGGTCAGGGGGATGAGCAGTTCTTC	-	12	TRBD1	TRBV29-1	TRBJ2-1
CASSLTGDVPEQYF	TGTGCCAGCAGCCTGACAGGAGACGTCCCCGAGCAGTACTTC	once	14	-	TRBV5-6	TRBJ2-7
CASSHRRETLEKLFF	TGTGCCAGCAGCCACCGGCGGGAGACGCTTGAAAAACTGTTTTTT	-	15	-	TRBV11-2	TRBJ1-4
CSVGDGYEQYF	TGCAGCGTTGGGGACGGCTACGAGCAGTACTTC	few	11	-	TRBV29-1	TRBJ2-7
CAISGLAGGDTQYF	TGTGCCATCAGTGGACTAGCGGGAGGAGATACGCAGTATTTT	-	14	TRBD2	TRBV10-3	TRBJ2-3
CASSSGTVSTDTQYF	TGCGCCAGCAGCTCAGGGACGGTTAGCACAGATACGCAGTATTTT	-	15	-	TRBV5-1	TRBJ2-3
CARSWPGLVYTGELFF	TGTGCCAGAAGCTGGCCGGGACTAGTCTACACCGGGGAGCTGTTTTTT	once	16	-	TRBV7-5	TRBJ2-2
CASNRNRDRGVGEQYF	TGTGCCAGCAACAGAAACCGGGACAGGGGAGTCGGCGAGCAGTACTTC	-	16	TRBD1	TRBV7-8	TRBJ2-7
CATLGLGSGYTF	TGTGCCACCCTCGGGCTGGGTTCTGGCTACACCTTC	-	12	-	TRBV19	TRBJ1-2
CASSFGAGGRDEQYF	TGTGCCAGCAGCTTTGGCGCGGGGGGACGGGACGAGCAGTACTTC	few	15	TRBD2	TRBV7-9	TRBJ2-7
CASSWDRGNTGELFF	TGTGCCAGCAGTTGGGACAGGGGCAACACCGGGGAGCTGTTTTTT	-	15	TRBD1	TRBV2	TRBJ2-2
CASSLAFQETQYF	TGTGCCAGCAGCTTAGCCTTTCAAGAGACCCAGTACTTC	-	13	-	TRBV11-2	TRBJ2-5
CAWKGQLWNYEQFF	TGTGCCTGGAAGGGCCAACTTTGGAACTATGAGCAGTTCTTC	-	14	-	TRBV30	TRBJ2-1
CASKGGRNTGELFF	TGCGCCAGCAAGGGGGGCAGGAACACCGGGGAGCTGTTTTTT	-	14	-	TRBV5-1	TRBJ2-2
CASSSGTHSNQPQHF	TGTGCCAGCAGCTCGGGGACGCATAGCAATCAGCCCCAGCATTTT	-	15	-	TRBV7-9	TRBJ1-5
CASSYNRGVSYEQYF	TGTGCCAGCAGTTATAACAGGGGAGTTTCCTACGAGCAGTACTTC	-	15	TRBD1	TRBV6-5	TRBJ2-7
CASSPLTSGVYNEQFF	TGTGCCAGCAGTCCCTTAACTAGCGGAGTATACAATGAGCAGTTCTTC	-	16	TRBD2	TRBV27	TRBJ2-1
CASSLNAEQYF	TGTGCCAGCAGCTTGAACGCCGAGCAGTACTTC	-	11	-	TRBV5-4	TRBJ2-7
CATRGGAYEQYF	TGTGCCACCAGAGGGGGGGCCTACGAGCAGTACTTC	-	12	-	TRBV10-3	TRBJ2-7
CASSFPGLYSGANVLTF	TGTGCCAGCAGCTTCCCGGGCCTCTACTCTGGGGCCAACGTCCTGACTTTC	-	17	-	TRBV5-8	TRBJ2-6
CASSHPGTRTVEQYF	TGCGCCAGCAGCCACCCCGGGACAAGGACTGTCGAGCAGTACTTC	-	15	-	TRBV5-1	TRBJ2-7
CASSGAREQYF	TGTGCCAGCAGCGGGGCTCGAGAGCAGTACTTC	once	11	-	TRBV6-5	TRBJ2-7
CASSTSRQGSDTQYF	TGTGCCAGCAGCACATCGCGACAGGGATCAGATACGCAGTATTTT	-	15	TRBD1	TRBV7-9	TRBJ2-3
CASSYLPGNTIYF	TGTGCCAGCAGTTACTTACCTGGAAACACCATATATTTT	-	13	-	TRBV6-5	TRBJ1-3
CASDLNTEAFF	TGTGCCAGTGACTTAAACACTGAAGCTTTCTTT	-	11	-	TRBV6-1	TRBJ1-1
CASSLTDPNTGELFF	TGCGCCAGCAGCTTGACGGACCCTAACACCGGGGAGCTGTTTTTT	-	15	-	TRBV5-1	TRBJ2-2
CASSVTDGHGYTF	TGTGCCAGCAGTGTAACAGACGGTCACGGCTACACCTTC	-	13	-	TRBV2	TRBJ1-2
CASSLVGRTTSSGANVLTF	TGCGCCAGCAGCTTGGTAGGCAGGACCACTTCCTCTGGGGCCAACGTCCTGACTTTC	-	19	-	TRBV5-1	TRBJ2-6
CASRPGTSEYNEQFF	TGTGCCAGCAGACCCGGGACTAGCGAGTACAATGAGCAGTTCTTC	few	15	TRBD2	TRBV7-8	TRBJ2-1
CASSELQEPANEQYF	TGTGCCAGCAGTGAGTTACAGGAGCCCGCCAACGAGCAGTACTTC	once	15	-	TRBV25-1	TRBJ2-7
CASSLLNTIYF	TGTGCCAGCAGCTTGTTAAACACCATATATTTT	few	11	-	TRBV5-6	TRBJ1-3
CASSYTGAPYEQYF	TGCGCCAGCAGTTATACAGGTGCCCCCTACGAGCAGTACTTC	-	14	-	TRBV5-1	TRBJ2-7
CASSERGGSAYNEQFF	TGTGCCAGCAGCGAGAGGGGCGGGAGCGCCTACAATGAGCAGTTCTTC	-	16	TRBD2	TRBV7-3	TRBJ2-1
CASSPSSPTEAFF	TGTGCCAGCTCACCGAGTTCCCCGACTGAAGCTTTCTTT	-	13	-	TRBV18	TRBJ1-1
CASSLELDNTGELFF	TGTGCCAGCAGCTTAGAATTAGATAACACCGGGGAGCTGTTTTTT	-	15	-	TRBV7-9	TRBJ2-2